This T cell receptor (beta chain) derives from a study of regulatory T cells in long-lasting Graves disease. For this clonotype: Its specificity is not known.

Time point in this sample: persistent/refractory GD, antithyroid drugs over 5 years with positive TRAb. Following extraction of RNA from PBMCs, that RNA was used to make the TCR library. Germline V gene data show CDR1 as LNHDA and CDR2 as SQIVND (reference sequence). The CDR3 runs 15 residues. Trimming cost V 5 bases and J 1 base; bases outside gene matches: 6. Study observations and caveats: Public clonotype sharing was higher in persistent than newly diagnosed patients.

The authors built TCR beta libraries using iRepertoire HTBI primers and Arm-PCR of CDR3 regions. TCRdb independently ran MiXCR on the multiplex PCR reads; one entry per CDR3 protein. The table includes approximately 690,000 distinct CDR3 sequences, around 30% detected once. The starting material was peripheral blood mononuclear cells (PBMCs), obtained when the disease was refractory, from a patient treated with antithyroid drugs. The chain combines TRBV19 with TRBJ1-1; 8 bases line up with TRBD1. The source is a female donor with Graves disease. CDR3 DNA: TGTGCCAGTAGTGTCACAGGGGGGGGGAACACTGAAGCTTTCTTT. As protein: CASSVTGGGNTEAFF.